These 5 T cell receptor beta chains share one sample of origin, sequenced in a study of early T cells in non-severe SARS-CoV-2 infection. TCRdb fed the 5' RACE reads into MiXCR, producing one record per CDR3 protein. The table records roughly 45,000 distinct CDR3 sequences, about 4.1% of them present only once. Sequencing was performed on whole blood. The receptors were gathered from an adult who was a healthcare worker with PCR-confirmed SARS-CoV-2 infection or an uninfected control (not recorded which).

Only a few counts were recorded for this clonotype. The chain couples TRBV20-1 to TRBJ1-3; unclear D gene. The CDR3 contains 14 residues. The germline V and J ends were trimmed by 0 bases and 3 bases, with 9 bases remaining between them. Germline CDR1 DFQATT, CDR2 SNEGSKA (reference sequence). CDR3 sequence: CSARDHLSGNTIYF. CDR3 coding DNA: TGCAGTGCTAGAGATCATCTAAGTGGAAACACCATATATTTT.

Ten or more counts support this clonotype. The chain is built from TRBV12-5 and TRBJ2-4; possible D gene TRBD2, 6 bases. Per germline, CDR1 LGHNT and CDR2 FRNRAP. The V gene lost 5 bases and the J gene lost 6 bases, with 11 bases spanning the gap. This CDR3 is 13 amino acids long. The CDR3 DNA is TGTGCTAGTGGTCTGCAGGGAGGAAACATTCAGTACTTC. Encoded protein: CASGLQGGNIQYF.

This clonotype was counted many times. The CDR3 DNA reads TGCAGCGTTGTGCTCAGCCGCGCCGGGGAGCTGTTTTTT. Translation gives CSVVLSRAGELFF. V is TRBV29-1 and J is TRBJ2-2; no clear D gene. The germline V gene has CDR1 SQVTM and CDR2 ANQGSEA. The CDR3 totals 13 residues. The V end lost 4 bases, the J end lost 6 bases, and 12 bases lay between the germline ends.

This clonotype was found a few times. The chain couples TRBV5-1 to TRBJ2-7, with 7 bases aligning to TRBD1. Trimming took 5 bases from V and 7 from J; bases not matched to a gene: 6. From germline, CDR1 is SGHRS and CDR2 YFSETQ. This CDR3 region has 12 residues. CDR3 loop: CASSHRGWEQYF. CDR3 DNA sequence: TGCGCCAGCAGTCACAGGGGCTGGGAGCAGTACTTC.

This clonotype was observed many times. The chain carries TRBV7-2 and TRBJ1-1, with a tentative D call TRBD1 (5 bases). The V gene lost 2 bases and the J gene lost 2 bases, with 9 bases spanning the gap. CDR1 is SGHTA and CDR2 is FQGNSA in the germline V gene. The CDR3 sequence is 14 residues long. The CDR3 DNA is TGTGCCAGCAGCTTACGGGGGAGCAACACTGAAGCTTTCTTT. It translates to CASSLRGSNTEAFF.